The clone carrying this TCR beta chain was found a few times. Its antigen is as yet unknown. This sample is part of a study of T cell responses to AZD1222 COVID-19 vaccine. Study-wide background: Second doses at about 4 or about 12 weeks were pooled. Study results and caveats: Repertoire sampling occurred only after the peak T cell response.

Data came from immunoSEQ multiplex PCR; TCRdb stores just in-frame clones and leaves some out. The sample holds approximately 100,000 clones; 85% to 90% are singletons and the top ten take 16%. The source of this sequence is an adult in good health. Here the sequenced sample was peripheral blood, taken on day 0 of AZD1222 vaccination.

Here the CDR3 reads CASRKGPGEQYF. The CDR3 nucleotides read TGTGCCAGCAGAAAGGGGCCGGGCGAGCAGTACTTC. This sequence joins TRBV5-6 and TRBJ2-7; D possibly corresponds to TRBD1 (5 bases). The V end lost 5 bases, the J end lost 6 bases, and 12 bases lay between the germline ends. This CDR3 has 12 amino acids. Germline values: CDR1 SGHDT, CDR2 YYEEEE. The whole variable domain, filled in from reference TRBV5-6 and TRBJ2-7, reads DAGVTQSPTHLIKTRGQQVTLRCSPKSGHDTVSWYQQALGQGPQFIFQYYEEEERQRGNFPDRFSGHQFPNYSSELNVNALLLGDSALYLCASRKGPGEQYFGPGTRLTVT.